Each of the 27 T cell receptor beta chains below was sequenced from the same sample in a study of blood T cell repertoires in COVID-19. Method: immunoSEQ multiplex PCR; TCRdb's copy keeps in-frame clones and lacks some. Of about 110,000 clones listed, over 75% were seen once; the top ten hold 2.4%. The sample comprised peripheral blood. These receptors were obtained from a human donor in a cohort sampled during active COVID-19.

V is TRBV10-3 and J is TRBJ1-1; D is unresolved. Trimming pared 1 base from V and 5 bases from J, leaving 8 bases between. Germline assignment: CDR1 ENHRY and CDR2 SYGVKD. The CDR3 has 13 amino acids. CDR3 nucleotide sequence: TGTGCCATCAGTGAGTACTCCTATACTGAAGCTTTCTTT. Protein sequence: CAISEYSYTEAFF.

This chain connects TRBV19 to TRBJ2-3, with TRBD1 identical over 7 bases. CDR1 and CDR2 (germline): LNHDA, SQIVND (reference sequence). The V gene end was trimmed by 4 bases and the J gene end by 8 bases; junction bases not matched to a gene: 3. The CDR3 is made up of 12 amino acids. CDR3 nucleotides: TGTGCCAGTAGTACCTACAGGGGTACGCAGTATTTT. Encoded protein: CASSTYRGTQYF. Full variable domain (rest looked up from reference TRBV19 and TRBJ2-3): DGGITQSPKYLFRKEGQNVTLSCEQNLNHDAMYWYRQDPGQGLRLIYYSQIVNDFQKGDIAEGYSVSREKKESFPLTVTSAQKNPTAFYLCASSTYRGTQYFGPGTRLTVL.

The V and J genes are TRBV3-1 (or the pseudogene TRBV3-2) and TRBJ2-7, with 9 bases that match TRBD2. The CDR3 extends over 15 amino acids. V was pared by 1 base and J by 2 bases, with 3 bases of the junction left unmatched. The germline V gene encodes CDR1 LGHDT and CDR2 YNNKEL (reference sequence). The chain's CDR3 is CASSQGLAVPYEQYF. CDR3 nucleotides: TGTGCCAGCAGCCAAGGACTAGCGGTCCCCTACGAGCAGTACTTC.

This sequence joins TRBV20-1 and TRBJ1-1; D is uncertain. The germline V gene has CDR1 DFQATT and CDR2 SNEGSKA (reference sequence). V was clipped by 0 bases and J by 5 bases, with 4 bases between them. The length of the CDR3 is 11 residues. The CDR3 DNA reads TGCAGTGCTAGAGATATGACTGAAGCTTTCTTT. Protein product: CSARDMTEAFF.

The chain links TRBV18 to TRBJ2-2; 8 bases are a match to TRBD1. Germline V lookup: CDR1 KGHSH, CDR2 LQKENI. Trimming cost V 3 bases and J 4 bases; bases outside gene matches: 7. The CDR3 contains 16 residues. The CDR3 protein is CASSPGETGVTGELFF. The CDR3 DNA follows: TGTGCCAGCTCACCGGGCGAGACAGGGGTCACCGGGGAGCTGTTTTTT.

The chain joins TRBV5-1 to TRBJ2-3; 8 positions agree with TRBD2. Per germline, CDR1 SGHRS and CDR2 YFSETQ. This CDR3 comprises 14 residues. V was pared by 2 bases and J by 6 bases, with 5 bases of the junction left unmatched. The chain's CDR3 is CASSLDSGADTQYF. DNA for the CDR3: TGCGCCAGCAGCTTAGATAGCGGGGCGGATACGCAGTATTTT.

The V gene is TRBV27, the J gene TRBJ1-2, with 9 nucleotides matching TRBD1. Germline V gene lookup returns CDR1 MNHEY and CDR2 SMNVEV (reference sequence). This CDR3 region has 15 residues. V lost 5 bases, J lost 5 bases, and 9 bases stayed unmatched. CDR3 bases: TGTGCCAGCAGTCCTCAAGACAGGGGGAATTATGGCTACACCTTC. Its protein product is CASSPQDRGNYGYTF.

V usage is TRBV18 and J usage is TRBJ2-5; D is perhaps TRBD1 (6 bases). V was pared by 1 base and J by 1 base, with 7 bases between. The CDR3 loop spans 14 amino acids. Per the germline V gene, CDR1 is KGHSH and CDR2 is LQKENI. The DNA of the CDR3 is TGTGCCAGCTCACCACGGACAGTCCAAGAGACCCAGTACTTC. Protein: CASSPRTVQETQYF.

J is TRBJ2-5 and V is TRBV7-9; 8 bases line up with TRBD1. The CDR3 extends over 15 amino acids. Germline lookup yields CDR1 SEHNR and CDR2 FQNEAQ (reference sequence). Trimming cost V 4 bases and J 1 base; bases outside gene matches: 5. The CDR3 nucleotides read TGTGCCAGCAGCTCGCGACAGGGGCTCCAAGAGACCCAGTACTTC. It translates to CASSSRQGLQETQYF.

The chain combines TRBV3-1 (or the pseudogene TRBV3-2) with TRBJ2-3; 15 bases are a match to TRBD2. The CDR3 has 21 residues. Germline V gene sequence: CDR1 LGHDT, CDR2 YNNKEL (reference sequence). Trimming cost V 3 bases and J 7 bases; bases outside gene matches: 20. CDR3 protein: CASSQVGAIKGLAGGPHTQYF. CDR3 in DNA: TGTGCCAGCAGCCAGGTGGGCGCCATCAAGGGACTAGCGGGGGGTCCACATACGCAGTATTTT.

The chain employs TRBV25-1 and TRBJ1-4, with TRBD1 as a possible D gene (6 bases). Trimming left V 5 bases short and J 4 bases short, with 17 bases between. Looked up from germline, CDR1 is MGHDK and CDR2 is SYGVNS. This CDR3 has 16 amino acids. The CDR3 nucleotides are TGTGCCAGCAGTCATACGCCGACAGGCCTTAATGAAAAACTGTTTTTT. Encoded protein: CASSHTPTGLNEKLFF. The complete variable domain, with remaining parts taken from reference TRBV25-1 and TRBJ1-4, reads EADIYQTPRYLVIGTGKKITLECSQTMGHDKMYWYQQDPGMELHLIHYSYGVNSTEKGDLSSESTVSRIRTEHFPLTLESARPSHTSQYLCASSHTPTGLNEKLFFGSGTQLSVL.

The chain is built from TRBV18 and TRBJ2-3; TRBD1 matches at 12 bases. The CDR3 totals 17 residues. The J segment lost 3 bases and the V segment lost 3 bases, leaving 7 bases of the junction unmatched. The germline CDR1 and CDR2 sequences are KGHSH and LQKENI. CDR3 bases: TGTGCCAGCTCACCGCCAACGGGACAGGGGGCGACAGATACGCAGTATTTT. Translated, it gives CASSPPTGQGATDTQYF. Variable domain in full (rest from reference TRBV18 and TRBJ2-3): NAGVMQNPRHLVRRRGQEARLRCSPMKGHSHVYWYRQLPEEGLKFMVYLQKENIIDESGMPKERFSAEFPKEGPSILRIQQVVRGDSAAYFCASSPPTGQGATDTQYFGPGTRLTVL.

This chain connects TRBV5-6 to TRBJ2-7, with 7 positions matching TRBD1. The CDR3 runs 14 residues. J gave up 3 bases and V 2 bases, and 5 bases lay outside the gene matches. CDR1 is SGHDT and CDR2 is YYEEEE in the germline V gene. The CDR3 loop reads CASSFPGQSYEQYF. Written as DNA, the CDR3 is TGTGCCAGCAGCTTCCCGGGACAGAGCTACGAGCAGTACTTC.

The chain carries TRBV6-6 and TRBJ1-2, with 7 bases identical to TRBD1. CDR3 size: 14 residues. The J segment lost 4 bases and the V segment lost 0 bases, leaving 2 bases of the junction unmatched. CDR1 and CDR2 from the germline V gene are MNHNY and SVGAGI (reference sequence). The CDR3 nucleotides are TGTGCCAGCAGTTACTCGGGGACAGCCTATGGCTACACCTTC. Its protein is CASSYSGTAYGYTF.

This clone has a single count. The chain combines TRBV7-9 with TRBJ2-2, with 13 bases that match TRBD2. This CDR3 comprises 16 residues. CDR1 and CDR2 (germline): SEHNR, FQNEAQ (reference sequence). Trimming removed 3 bases from V and 5 bases from J; junction bases left unmatched: 3. As DNA, the CDR3 is TGTGCCAGCAGCTTGCCGACTAGCGGGAGGACCGGGGAGCTGTTTTTT. It yields the protein CASSLPTSGRTGELFF.

The gene calls are TRBV18 and TRBJ2-1; D unresolved. Germline-derived CDR1 and CDR2 are KGHSH and LQKENI. This CDR3 comprises 14 residues. V lost 3 bases to trimming and J lost 5 bases, with 11 bases between them. The CDR3 region has the DNA TGTGCCAGCTCACCCAACACCCCCAACAATGAGCAGTTCTTC. Translating it yields CASSPNTPNNEQFF.

The chain employs TRBV6-5 and TRBJ1-1, with 8 positions matching TRBD1. Per germline, CDR1 MNHEY and CDR2 SVGAGI. This CDR3 spans 14 amino acids. J was trimmed by 5 bases and V by 10 bases; bases with no gene match: 12. DNA for the CDR3: TGTGCCACTTGGGACAGGCAAGCGGGGACTGAAGCTTTCTTT. Protein product: CATWDRQAGTEAFF.

This chain uses TRBV19 with TRBJ2-3; TRBD1 aligns across 11 bases. The V gene's germline CDR1 is LNHDA and CDR2 SQIVND (reference sequence). CDR3 size: 13 residues. V lost 10 bases and J lost 4; bases outside the gene matches: 4. CDR3 DNA: TGTGCCACCGGGACAGGGGGACCAGATACGCAGTATTTT. This encodes CATGTGGPDTQYF.

The rearrangement links TRBV27 to TRBJ1-6, with D possibly matching TRBD1 (5 bases). Germline V lookup: CDR1 MNHEY, CDR2 SMNVEV (reference sequence). The CDR3 spans 14 residues. Between the trimmed V and J ends, which lost 3 bases and 3 bases, there was a span of 6 bases. CDR3 region: CASSLGGYNSPLHF. CDR3 in DNA: TGTGCCAGCAGTTTGGGGGGCTATAATTCACCCCTCCACTTT.

The chain links TRBV28 to TRBJ2-1, with 10 bases identical to TRBD2. The CDR3 length is 14 residues. With V trimmed by 5 bases and J by 8 bases, 6 bases remained unmatched. Germline CDR1 MDHEN, CDR2 SYDVKM. The CDR3 reads CASSPSGGVYEQFF. In DNA, the CDR3 is TGTGCCAGCAGTCCAAGCGGGGGGGTTTATGAGCAGTTCTTC.

V gene TRBV5-1 combines with J gene TRBJ1-5, with TRBD1 matching 9 bases. J lost 4 bases, V lost 3 bases, and 11 bases had no gene match. CDR3 length: 17 amino acids. Germline CDR1 reads SGHRS; CDR2 reads YFSETQ. CDR3 in DNA: TGCGCCAGCAGCTCGCGAACAGGGGGCACCACTAATCAGCCCCAGCATTTT. It translates to CASSSRTGGTTNQPQHF.

J is TRBJ2-2 and V is TRBV6-6; D perhaps matches TRBD2 (5 bases). V lost 5 bases to trimming and J lost 2 bases, with 24 bases between them. The CDR3 is 19 residues long. The germline CDR1 and CDR2 sequences are MNHNY and SVGAGI (reference sequence). The CDR3 sequence: CASSPRAVGWAVNTGELFF. The CDR3 region has the DNA TGTGCCAGCAGTCCGCGGGCCGTAGGGTGGGCGGTAAACACCGGGGAGCTGTTTTTT.

This clone was counted between two and nine times. CDR3 in DNA: TGCGCCAGCAGTGAGTGGGGGACAGGGGGCACAGATACGCAGTATTTT. It encodes CASSEWGTGGTDTQYF. This rearrangement joins TRBV10-1 to TRBJ2-3; 10 bases fit TRBD1. The CDR3 totals 16 residues. Per the germline V gene, CDR1 is WNHNN and CDR2 is SYGVQD (reference sequence). V shed 1 base and J 1 base; nucleotides not matched to a gene: 2.

V is TRBV6-5 and J is TRBJ1-6; TRBD1 might be the D (5 bases). Trimming cost V 6 bases and J 4 bases, with 13 bases left between them. This CDR3 has 15 amino acids. CDR1 is MNHEY, CDR2 SVGAGI, per germline. The CDR3 sequence is CASRTGLEYNSPLHF. CDR3 sequence (DNA): TGTGCCAGCAGAACAGGTCTGGAATATAATTCACCCCTCCACTTT.

The chain joins TRBV6-5 to TRBJ1-2, with 9 nucleotides matching TRBD1. Germline-derived CDR1 and CDR2 are MNHEY and SVGAGI. Trimming removed 4 bases from V and 6 bases from J; junction bases left unmatched: 9. This CDR3 has 15 amino acids. Here the CDR3 reads CASSFGRGTGNGYTF. CDR3 coding DNA: TGTGCCAGCAGTTTCGGGCGTGGGACAGGGAATGGCTACACCTTC.

The J gene is TRBJ2-7, the V gene TRBV15; 10 positions agree with TRBD1. This CDR3 contains 15 residues. With V trimmed by 3 bases and J by 0 bases, 2 bases remained unmatched. In germline, CDR1 is LNHNV, CDR2 YYDKDF (reference sequence). The CDR3 DNA sequence: TGTGCCACCAGCAGGGGACAGGGGAGCTCCTACGAGCAGTACTTC. It yields the protein CATSRGQGSSYEQYF.

The chain carries TRBV30 and TRBJ1-5; D is possibly TRBD1 (5 bases). The V end lost 0 bases, the J end lost 4 bases, and 7 bases lay between the germline ends. Germline values: CDR1 GTSNPN, CDR2 SVGIG (reference sequence). CDR3 length equals 13 residues. As DNA, the CDR3 is TGTGCCTGGAGTGTACCAGGGAATCAGCCCCAGCATTTT. Amino acids: CAWSVPGNQPQHF. The entire variable domain, with the rest obtained from reference TRBV30 and TRBJ1-5, is as follows: SQTIHQWPATLVQPVGSPLSLECTVEGTSNPNLYWYRQAAGRGLQLLFYSVGIGQISSEVPQNLSASRPQDRQFILSSKKLLLSDSGFYLCAWSVPGNQPQHFGDGTRLSIL.